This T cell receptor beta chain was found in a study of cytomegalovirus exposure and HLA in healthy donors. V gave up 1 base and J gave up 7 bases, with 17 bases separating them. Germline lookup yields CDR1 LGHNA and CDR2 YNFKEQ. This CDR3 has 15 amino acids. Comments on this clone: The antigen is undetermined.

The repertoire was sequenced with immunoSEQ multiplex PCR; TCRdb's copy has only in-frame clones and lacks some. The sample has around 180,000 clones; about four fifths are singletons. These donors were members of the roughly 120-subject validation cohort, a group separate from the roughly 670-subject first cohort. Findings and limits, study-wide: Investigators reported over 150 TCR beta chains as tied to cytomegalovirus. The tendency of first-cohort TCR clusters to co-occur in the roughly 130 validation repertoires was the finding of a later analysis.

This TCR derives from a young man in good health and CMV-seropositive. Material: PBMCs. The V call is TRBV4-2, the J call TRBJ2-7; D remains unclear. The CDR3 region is CASSQGFGGAEEQYF. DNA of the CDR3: TGTGCCAGCAGCCAAGGGTTCGGCGGCGCGGAAGAGCAGTACTTC.